This TCR beta chain is from a study of early T cells in non-severe SARS-CoV-2 infection. In the study overall: The sequenced material was bulk RNA from unsorted whole blood, and its chains were unpaired. Overall study results and limits: VDJdb matches were skewed toward anti-spike CD8 T cell responses.

Individual cDNA molecules received unique molecular identifiers. TCRdb used MiXCR to reprocess the 5' RACE reads, holding one entry per CDR3 protein. The sample gives about 60,000 distinct CDR3 sequences, 8% to 10% of which show up once; 0.95% to 1.5% is in the top ten. V lost 3 bases and J 7 bases, leaving 7 bases between the germline ends. The CDR3 consists of 12 residues. This clonotype was seen repeatedly, ten times or more. Antigen unknown. Sequenced input: whole blood. The rearrangement links TRBV12-3 or TRBV12-4 to TRBJ1-5; D is unclear. The sequence came from an adult who was a healthcare worker with PCR-confirmed SARS-CoV-2 infection or an uninfected control (not recorded which). Here the CDR3 DNA reads TGTGCCAGCAGTTTCGGGGTCCAGCCCCAGCATTTT. It specifies CASSFGVQPQHF.